This T cell receptor (beta chain) derives from a study of cytomegalovirus exposure and HLA in healthy donors. About the study: One earlier analysis, a look at about 179 million T cells, found approximately 120 million unique TCR beta sequences. Study-level findings and limits: Owing to their indistinguishability, certain V segments, notably TRBV6-2 and TRBV6-3, were excluded. Among the CMV-associated chains, three were confirmed in vitro as specific for CMV antigens.

PCR employed 60 Vbeta and 13 Jbeta primers. Profiled with immunoSEQ multiplex PCR; TCRdb holds only in-frame clones, not every one. Of 140,000 or so clones in the sample, around 70% were seen once. The CDR3 is 15 amino acids. The germline gives CDR1 SSHAT, CDR2 FNYEAQ (reference sequence). With respect to this clone: What it binds is unknown. At one end the junction does not follow the germline gene, possibly because of a read error.

This sequence originates from a young woman in good health and CMV-seronegative. The material sequenced was PBMCs. The gene calls are TRBV7-7 and TRBJ2-5; 14 bases match TRBD2. The CDR3 is CASSLGTSGSETQYF. For the CDR3, the DNA is TGTGCTAGCAGCTTAGGGACTAGCGGGAGTGAGACCCAGTACTTC.